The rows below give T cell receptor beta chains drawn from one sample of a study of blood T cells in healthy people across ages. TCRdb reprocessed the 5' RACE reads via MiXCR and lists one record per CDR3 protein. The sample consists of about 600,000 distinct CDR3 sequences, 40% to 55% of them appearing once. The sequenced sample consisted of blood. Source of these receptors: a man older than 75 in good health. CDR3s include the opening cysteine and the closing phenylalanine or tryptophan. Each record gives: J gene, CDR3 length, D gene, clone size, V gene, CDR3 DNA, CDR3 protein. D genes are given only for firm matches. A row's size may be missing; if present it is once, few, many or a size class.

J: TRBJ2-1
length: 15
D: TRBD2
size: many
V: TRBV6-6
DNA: TGTGCCAGCAGTTACGATAGACTAGCGGGGGTTGAGCAGTTCTTC
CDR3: CASSYDRLAGVEQFF

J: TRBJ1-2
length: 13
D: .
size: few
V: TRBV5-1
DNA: TGCGCCAGCAGCTCCAGGGATCAGCGTGGCTACACCTTC
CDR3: CASSSRDQRGYTF

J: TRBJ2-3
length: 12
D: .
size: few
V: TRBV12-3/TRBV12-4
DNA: TGTGCCAGCAGTTCTCAGCCAGATACGCAGTATTTT
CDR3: CASSSQPDTQYF

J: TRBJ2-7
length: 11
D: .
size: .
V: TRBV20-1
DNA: TGCAGTGCGGCGTGGGGGGATGAGCAGTACTTC
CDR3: CSAAWGDEQYF

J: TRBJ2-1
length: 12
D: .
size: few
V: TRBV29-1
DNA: TGCAGCGTTACCGCCGGGTACAATGAGCAGTTCTTC
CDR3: CSVTAGYNEQFF

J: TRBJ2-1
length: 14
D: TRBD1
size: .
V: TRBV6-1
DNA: TGTGCCAGCAGGGGGACAGGGTCAAGCAATGAGCAGTTCTTC
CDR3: CASRGTGSSNEQFF

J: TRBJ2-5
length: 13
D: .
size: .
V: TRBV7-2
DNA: TGTGCCAGCAGCCCGAGGAACCAAGAGACCCAGTACTTC
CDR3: CASSPRNQETQYF

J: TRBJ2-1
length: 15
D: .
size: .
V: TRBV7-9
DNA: TGTGCCAGCAGTGGTCTCCCAGCCTCCACCAATGAGCAGTTCTTC
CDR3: CASSGLPASTNEQFF

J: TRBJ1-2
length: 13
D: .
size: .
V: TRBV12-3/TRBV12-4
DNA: TGTGCCAGCAGCCAACAGGCCATCTATGGCTACACCTTC
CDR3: CASSQQAIYGYTF

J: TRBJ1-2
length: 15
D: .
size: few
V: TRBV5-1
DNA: TGCGCCAGCAGCAAGGAGGCTGGGGACCACTATGGCTACACCTTC
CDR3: CASSKEAGDHYGYTF

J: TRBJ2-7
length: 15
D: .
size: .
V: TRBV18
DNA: TGTGCCAGCTCACCGGCCATCCCGCCAACCTACGAGCAGTACTTC
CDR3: CASSPAIPPTYEQYF

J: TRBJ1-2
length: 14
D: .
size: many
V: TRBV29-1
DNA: TGCAGCGTTGGGACAGCACAAGAGGCCTATGGCTACACCTTC
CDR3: CSVGTAQEAYGYTF

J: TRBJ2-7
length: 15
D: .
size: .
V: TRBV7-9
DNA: TGTGCCAGCAGCTTAACTCGACAAAGCTCCTACGAGCAGTACTTC
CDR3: CASSLTRQSSYEQYF

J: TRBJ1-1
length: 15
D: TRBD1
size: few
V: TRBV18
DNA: TGTGCCAGCTCACCAATAGGACAGGGTAACACTGAAGCTTTCTTT
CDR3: CASSPIGQGNTEAFF

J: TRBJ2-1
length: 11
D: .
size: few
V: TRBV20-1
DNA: TGCAGTGTCTTCTCCTACAATGAGCAGTTCTTC
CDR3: CSVFSYNEQFF

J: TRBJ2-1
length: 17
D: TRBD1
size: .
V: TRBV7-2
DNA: TGTGCCAGCAGCTTAGGCCCGACAGGGAGTGTGAAGAATGAGCAGTTCTTC
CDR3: CASSLGPTGSVKNEQFF

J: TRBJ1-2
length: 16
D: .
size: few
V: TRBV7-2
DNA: TGTGCCAGCAGCTTAGCAAGGGACCGCTACTCGGGTGGCTACACCTTC
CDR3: CASSLARDRYSGGYTF

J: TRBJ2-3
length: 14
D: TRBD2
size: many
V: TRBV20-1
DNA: TGCAGTGCTTTCGGGACTAGCCGCACAGATACGCAGTATTTT
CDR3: CSAFGTSRTDTQYF

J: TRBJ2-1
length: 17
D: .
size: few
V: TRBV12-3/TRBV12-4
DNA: TGTGCCAGCAGTTTAACTGGGGCCAATAACCTTTACAATGAGCAGTTCTTC
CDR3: CASSLTGANNLYNEQFF

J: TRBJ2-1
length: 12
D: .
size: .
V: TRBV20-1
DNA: TGCAGTGCTAGAGGCGCTGTCTATGAGCAGTTCTTC
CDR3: CSARGAVYEQFF

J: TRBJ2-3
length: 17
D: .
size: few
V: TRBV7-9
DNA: TGTGCCAGCAGCTTCCCACCGGGGACCCCTATCACAGATACGCAGTATTTT
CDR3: CASSFPPGTPITDTQYF

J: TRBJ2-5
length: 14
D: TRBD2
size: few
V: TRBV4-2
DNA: TGTGCCAGCAGCCAAGGGACTAGAAAAGAGACCCAGTACTTC
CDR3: CASSQGTRKETQYF

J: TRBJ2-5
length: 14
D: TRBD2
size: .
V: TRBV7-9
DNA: TGTGCCAGCAGCTTAGGGACTAGCGGGGAGACCCAGTACTTC
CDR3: CASSLGTSGETQYF

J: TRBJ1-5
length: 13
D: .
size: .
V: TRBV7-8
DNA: TGTGCCACCTCTCCCGGGGGAGATCAGCCCCAGCATTTT
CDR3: CATSPGGDQPQHF

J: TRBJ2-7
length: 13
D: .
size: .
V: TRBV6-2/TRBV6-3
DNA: TGTGCCAGCAGCCGACAGACCTCCTACGAGCAGTACTTC
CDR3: CASSRQTSYEQYF

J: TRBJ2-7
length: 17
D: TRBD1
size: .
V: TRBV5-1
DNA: TGCGCCAGCAGCCTCCCGGGGACAGGGGGCTCCTACAATGAGCAGTACTTC
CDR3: CASSLPGTGGSYNEQYF

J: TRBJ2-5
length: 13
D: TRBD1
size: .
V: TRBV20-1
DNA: TGCAGTGCTAAGGACAGGACCAAAGAGACCCAGTACTTC
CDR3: CSAKDRTKETQYF

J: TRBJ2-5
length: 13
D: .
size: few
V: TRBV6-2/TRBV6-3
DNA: TGTGCCAGCAGTACGATGGAAAAAGAGACCCAGTACTTC
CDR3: CASSTMEKETQYF

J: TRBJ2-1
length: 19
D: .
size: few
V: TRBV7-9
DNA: TGTGCCAGCAGCGCCAAGGGGCTTGTTAACGGGTTCCTCGGCGATGAGCAGTTCTTC
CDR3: CASSAKGLVNGFLGDEQFF

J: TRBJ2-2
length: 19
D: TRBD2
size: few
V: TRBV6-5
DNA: TGTGCCAGCAGTTACTCGATGCCAGGAGCGGGAGGAGGGACCGGGGAGCTGTTTTTT
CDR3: CASSYSMPGAGGGTGELFF

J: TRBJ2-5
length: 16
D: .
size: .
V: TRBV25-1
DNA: TGTGCCAGCAGTGATTGGAATCCCCCTCAGGAAGAGACCCAGTACTTC
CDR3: CASSDWNPPQEETQYF

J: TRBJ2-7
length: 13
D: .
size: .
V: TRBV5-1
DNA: TGCGCCAGCAGCAACAGGGCCTCCTACGAGCAGTACTTC
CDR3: CASSNRASYEQYF

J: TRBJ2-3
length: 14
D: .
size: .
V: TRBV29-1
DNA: TGCAGCGCTCGACGAAGCCTTAGCACAGATACGCAGTATTTT
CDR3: CSARRSLSTDTQYF

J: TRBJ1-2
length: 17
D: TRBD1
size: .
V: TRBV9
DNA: TGTGCCAGCAGCGTAGGGGAGACAGGGGGGCTCTTCTATGGCTACACCTTC
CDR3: CASSVGETGGLFYGYTF